The 9 T cell receptor beta chains given below trace back to one sample, sequenced in a study of blood T cells in healthy people across ages. Sample-barcoded 5' priming and a J-beta primer mix drove a second PCR of roughly 7 to 11 cycles. TCRdb re-derived calls from the 5' RACE reads in MiXCR, one entry per CDR3 protein. The table records 650,000 to 800,000 distinct CDR3 sequences, around 43% of them present only once. The material sequenced was blood. The receptors stem from a man aged 60 to 69 in good health.

In this sample, this clonotype turned up a few times. J is TRBJ1-2 and V is TRBV16; 7 positions match TRBD1. This CDR3 comprises 17 residues. Trimming took 2 bases from V and 8 from J; bases not matched to a gene: 17. Germline CDR1 is KGHSY and CDR2 is FQNENV. In nucleotides, the CDR3 is TGTGCCAGCAGCCAAGGGGACAGAACTCCCAACTCCCCGGGCTACACCTTC. Protein product: CASSQGDRTPNSPGYTF.

The rearrangement joins TRBV29-1 to TRBJ1-2, with TRBD1 matching over 10 bases. CDR3 length: 14 amino acids. Germline CDR1 is SQVTM and CDR2 is ANQGSEA. V dropped 3 bases and J dropped 7; count of bases not matched to a gene: 8. CDR3 bases: TGCAGCGTTGATGGGGGACAGGGGCTCGGTGGCTACACCTTC. Translating it yields CSVDGGQGLGGYTF.

This chain joins TRBV29-1 and TRBJ2-7; 7 bases map to TRBD2. The CDR3 runs to 13 residues. Germline V lookup: CDR1 SQVTM, CDR2 ANQGSEA. J was trimmed by 2 bases and V by 6 bases; bases with no gene match: 7. The CDR3 nucleotides are TGCAGCGTGGACGGAGCGGGGACCTACGAGCAGTACTTC. The encoded protein is CSVDGAGTYEQYF.

V is TRBV12-3 or TRBV12-4 and J is TRBJ1-1; 7 nucleotides match TRBD1. After removal of 5 bases from V and 1 base from J, the junction contained 7 bases not matched to a gene. The CDR3 extends over 15 amino acids. CDR3 protein: CASSTRQGRNTEAFF. In nucleotides, the CDR3 is TGTGCCAGCAGTACCCGACAGGGTAGGAACACTGAAGCTTTCTTT.

This clonotype was observed many times. The rearrangement links TRBV12-3 or TRBV12-4 to TRBJ2-7; D may be TRBD1 (6 bases). Trimming removed 3 bases at V and 0 bases at J, with 12 bases between. The CDR3 is made up of 15 amino acids. The CDR3 reads CASSFGRGSSYEQYF. CDR3 bases: TGTGCCAGCAGTTTCGGCAGGGGCAGCTCCTACGAGCAGTACTTC.

CDR3 sequence reads: CASSPQRQGRETQYF. CDR3 sequence (DNA): TGTGCCAGCAGCCCACAGAGACAGGGGAGAGAGACCCAGTACTTC. V usage is TRBV7-2 and J usage is TRBJ2-5; 8 nucleotides align to TRBD1. CDR3 length equals 15 residues. From germline, CDR1 is SGHTA and CDR2 FQGNSA. The ends lost 5 bases at V and 4 bases at J; junction bases unmatched: 9.

The rearrangement joins TRBV7-2 to TRBJ2-1, with 9 bases aligning to TRBD2. The V segment lost 2 bases and the J segment 6 bases; nucleotides outside the gene matches: 5. The CDR3 spans 15 residues. Germline values: CDR1 SGHTA, CDR2 FQGNSA. In DNA, the CDR3 is TGTGCCAGCAGCTTAAGGCGGGGGGGGGTCAATGAGCAGTTCTTC. This sequence encodes CASSLRRGGVNEQFF.

The chain recombines TRBV15 with TRBJ2-7; D gene unclear. V was pared by 0 bases and J by 0 bases, with 9 bases between. This CDR3 region has 15 residues. Germline V gene lookup returns CDR1 LNHNV and CDR2 YYDKDF (reference sequence). The CDR3 coding sequence is TGTGCCACCAGCAGAGAATTCGTAAGCTCCTACGAGCAGTACTTC. Translating gives CATSREFVSSYEQYF. Full variable domain (rest looked up from reference TRBV15 and TRBJ2-7): DAMVIQNPRYQVTQFGKPVTLSCSQTLNHNVMYWYQQKSSQAPKLLFHYYDKDFNNEADTPDNFQSRRPNTSFCFLDIRSPGLGDTAMYLCATSREFVSSYEQYFGPGTRLTVT.

J is TRBJ2-7 and V is TRBV20-1; the D is unclear. The CDR3 is 12 amino acids. Trimming shortened V by 3 bases and J by 7 bases, and 13 bases separated the two germline ends. Germline CDR1 is DFQATT and CDR2 is SNEGSKA (reference sequence). This chain's CDR3 is CSASLGYNEQYF. In DNA, the CDR3 is TGCAGTGCTAGTCTAGGATACAATGAGCAGTACTTC.